This T cell receptor (beta chain) was recovered during a study of CD8+ T cells in alopecia areata (dated by TCRdb to 2017 to 2018). For the wider study: Treated patients were enrolled in an open-label pilot trial of oral tofacitinib at 5 to 10 mg twice daily for moderate-to-severe alopecia areata. Tofacitinib was given for 6 to 18 months, followed by 6 months of follow-up off drug to assess delayed response and recurrence. For the treated patients, the SALT score, which quantifies what percentage of scalp surface area is affected, served as the measure of disease severity. To study T cell clonal expansion in alopecia areata, the researchers applied high-throughput TCRbeta sequencing to both the C3H/HeJ mouse model and human patients. In humans, TCRbeta sequencing was performed on scalp tissue and on sorted CD4+ and CD8+ peripheral blood T cells from healthy controls and from patients with patchy or totalis/universalis alopecia areata. Biopsies were taken from tofacitinib-treated patients at baseline and at 4 and 24 weeks of treatment, and a later scalp biopsy was taken in several of the tofacitinib-treated patients. Scalp clonality was compared across normal scalp (n=4), patchy alopecia areata scalp (n=8), and alopecia totalis/universalis scalp (n=8). RNA was obtained with the PAXgene miRNA kit for fixed scalp, the miRNeasy kit for PBMCs, and the RNeasy kit for mouse skin. TCRbeta CDR3 regions were amplified by immunoSEQ multiplex PCR with 35 Vbeta forward and 13 Jbeta reverse primers.

Of note for this clone: The antigen this receptor binds is unknown. The sample holds no much larger clone one base away, and base qualities are not on file.

The CDR3 runs 14 amino acids, cysteine and phenylalanine included. Only CDR3 DNA is held: 42 bases, read in frame from base 1. CDR1 and CDR2, per the germline V gene, are SGHVS and FQNEAQ. V and J lose 4 bases and 7 bases, and a span of 16 bases separates them. Library method: the immunoSEQ multiplex PCR assay. To provide template for TCR sequencing, every sample had RNA extracted and reverse transcribed into cDNA. SuperScript III was used to make first-strand cDNA, primed with a 2:1 mix of oligo-dT and random hexamers. A synthetic immune receptor repertoire was used to gauge amplification bias, and whatever bias remained was removed computationally. Per the source publication's procedure: Raw reads were preprocessed to remove errors, and CDR3 was defined according to IMGT conventions as the region from the conserved cysteine to phenylalanine. Clonality was computed by normalizing Shannon entropy by log2 of the number of productive unique TCRs and subtracting the result from 1. Scalp TCRbeta sequences were cross-referenced with sorted blood CD4 and CD8 repertoires so that the CD4 or CD8 identity of scalp clones could be inferred. Drawn from immuneACCESS, this table holds only the in-frame rearrangements with V and J called that TCRdb kept. Clones are partly lost; checked studies trace under half to an unresolved V gene and leave the rest unexplained. V, J and clone size are those of that table, while D and trimming were read from the DNA. The sample records about 200,000 clones, approximately 38% of which are singletons. In total, the top ten clones hold 0.48% of the sample.

The sample's treatment or condition label, in plain terms: oral pan-JAK inhibitor, 5-10 mg twice daily. Lesional scalp punch biopsies and peripheral blood were obtained from alopecia areata patients. PBMCs were isolated by density centrifugation and stained for CD3, CD4 and CD8, after which CD4+ and CD8+ T cells were sorted on a FACSAria. Study-level results and caveats: Resident alphabeta T cells in normal human skin are also sequenced, complicating scalp TCR repertoire analysis, unlike mouse skin dominated by gammadelta T cells. Many expanded lesional clones were found to persist in scalp and blood during tofacitinib treatment, and relapse after treatment cessation may be partly explained by this persistence. TCR sequences shared between patients were less clear than in mice, possibly partly because of HLA diversity in the patient population. Because the treated cohort was small and had just a single nonresponder, larger studies are needed to establish links between baseline CD8+ expansion and response. Lesional scalp, especially in alopecia totalis/universalis, showed higher clonality and more expanded CD8+ clones than normal scalp, suggesting antigenic drive. Tofacitinib significantly lowered scalp clonality and the number of expanded CD8+ clones among the top 100 scalp clones.

The chain is encoded by TRBV7-8 joined to TRBJ2-5; confidence is insufficient to name the D gene. This TCR was sampled from a human donor with alopecia areata. The sample was CD4+ T cells sorted from blood, taken at approximately week 30, from a patient treated with tofacitinib. The bases are TGTGCCAGCAGCTCCGGCCGAATCACCGGGACCCAGTACTTC. This yields the protein CASSSGRITGTQYF.